These 23 T cell receptor beta chains originate from one sample sequenced in a study of T cells after yellow fever vaccination. MiXCR, run by TCRdb on the 5' RACE reads, gives a single entry per CDR3 protein. The table includes some 350,000 distinct CDR3 sequences, 3% to 4.5% detected once. The source material was PBMCs, sampled 5 days after the yellow fever booster vaccination. The receptors here all came from a man aged 18 to 30 who received the YFV17D yellow fever vaccine.

The chain recombines TRBV7-2 with TRBJ2-5; 14 bases agree with TRBD2. The germline CDR1 and CDR2 sequences are SGHTA and FQGNSA. CDR3 length: 16 residues. V shed 5 bases, J shed 5 bases, and the junction held 7 bases outside the gene matches. This CDR3 is CASSLRTSGGYETQYF. DNA of the CDR3: TGTGCCAGCAGCCTACGGACTAGCGGGGGGTATGAGACCCAGTACTTC.

This clonotype was seen ten or more times. V is TRBV21-1 and J is TRBJ1-4; the table gives TRBD1 as D, unverified against the DNA. TRBV21-1 is a known pseudogene. The CDR3 length is 15 residues. CDR3 amino acids: CASSKRRGRLEKLFF. The CDR3 nucleotides read TGTGCCAGCAGCAAAAGGAGGGGGCGACTTGAAAAACTGTTTTTT.

This chain links TRBV19 with TRBJ1-6; TRBD1 matches 8 bases. Germline assignment: CDR1 LNHDA and CDR2 SQIVND (reference sequence). V trimming: 9 bases; J trimming: 7 bases; junction bases outside the gene matches: 5. The CDR3 covers 13 residues. The CDR3 DNA follows: TGTGCCAGCGGACAGGGCGGGAATTCACCCCTCCACTTT. It encodes CASGQGGNSPLHF.

The chain combines TRBV12-3 or TRBV12-4 with TRBJ2-1; D may correspond to TRBD1 or TRBD2 (5 bases each). The CDR3 is 16 residues long. Trimming stripped 6 bases from V and 5 bases from J, with 20 bases between. This chain's CDR3 is CASSPLSSRGDNEQFF. The CDR3 nucleotides are TGTGCCAGCAGCCCTCTGAGCTCCAGAGGGGACAATGAGCAGTTCTTC.

This chain links TRBV9 with TRBJ2-4; 7 nucleotides agree with TRBD1. The ends lost 2 bases at V and 6 bases at J; junction bases unmatched: 5. Looked up from germline, CDR1 is SGDLS and CDR2 is YYNGEE. The CDR3 is 14 amino acids. This chain's CDR3 is CASSVTGSGNIQYF. The CDR3 DNA reads as TGTGCCAGCAGCGTGACAGGGAGTGGAAACATTCAGTACTTC.

The V gene is TRBV6-2 or TRBV6-3, the J gene TRBJ2-5, with D possibly being TRBD2 (5 bases). This CDR3 has 13 amino acids. The V end lost 4 bases, the J end lost 7 bases, and 13 bases lay between the germline ends. Per germline, CDR1 MNHEY and CDR2 SVGEGT. The CDR3 here is CASSSQRAWTQYF. In DNA form, the CDR3 reads TGTGCCAGCAGTTCCCAGAGGGCTTGGACCCAGTACTTC.

This clonotype has a handful of counts. The CDR3 region has the DNA TGTGCCAGCAGCCTGCTGACAGGGGCCGGAGAAAAACTGTTTTTT. Translation: CASSLLTGAGEKLFF. The chain employs TRBV5-6 and TRBJ1-4; 8 positions agree with TRBD1. Unmatched junction bases numbered 10, after V lost 4 bases and J lost 8 bases. The CDR3 is made up of 15 amino acids. Germline CDR1 is SGHDT and CDR2 is YYEEEE.

This clonotype has ten or more counts. The chain is built from TRBV6-5 and TRBJ2-4; TRBD1 matches at 9 bases. The V segment lost 6 bases and the J segment 6 bases; nucleotides outside the gene matches: 12. The CDR3 sequence is 16 residues long. Germline CDR1 and CDR2: MNHEY and SVGAGI. The CDR3 loop reads CASRPAGQGPGNIQYF. Written as DNA, the CDR3 is TGTGCCAGCAGGCCTGCAGGACAGGGGCCAGGAAACATTCAGTACTTC.

The table lists this clonotype with a few counts. J is TRBJ2-7 and V is TRBV7-2; 8 bases fit TRBD1. There are 14 residues in the CDR3. Trimming cost V 5 bases and J 2 bases; bases outside gene matches: 5. Germline CDR1 SGHTA, CDR2 FQGNSA. As DNA, the CDR3 is TGTGCCAGCAGCCGGGACAGGACCACCTACGAGCAGTACGTC. This sequence encodes CASSRDRTTYEQYV.

The CDR3 reads CASSHTTLLARFRNEQFF. The CDR3 DNA follows: TGTGCCAGCAGCCACACCACCCTACTAGCTCGGTTCAGGAATGAGCAGTTCTTC. The V gene is TRBV14, the J gene TRBJ2-1, with TRBD2 as a possible D gene (6 bases). Trimming took 3 bases from V and 7 from J, leaving 25 bases between them. CDR1 SGHDN and CDR2 FVKESK come from the germline V gene. CDR3 size: 18 residues.

The genes are TRBV5-6 and TRBJ1-1; D unresolved. The CDR3 consists of 14 residues. Germline loops: CDR1 SGHDT, CDR2 YYEEEE. The V end was cut by 2 bases, the J end by 2 bases, with 10 bases between. The CDR3 loop reads CASSLGRRNTEAFF. DNA for the CDR3: TGTGCCAGCAGCTTAGGGAGAAGAAACACTGAAGCTTTCTTT.

This clonotype was counted only a few times. CDR3 sequence: CSASLGSQPIETQYF. In DNA form, the CDR3 reads TGCAGTGCTAGTTTGGGAAGCCAGCCGATAGAGACCCAGTACTTC. J is TRBJ2-5 and V is TRBV20-1; unclear D gene. Trimming pared 3 bases from V and 4 bases from J, leaving 18 bases between. This CDR3 comprises 15 residues. Germline assignment: CDR1 DFQATT and CDR2 SNEGSKA (reference sequence).

This clonotype was observed many times. This chain joins TRBV4-3 and TRBJ1-1; 9 bases match TRBD1. The CDR3 sequence is 18 residues long. Germline assignment: CDR1 LGHNA and CDR2 YSLEER. V lost 0 bases and J lost 3; bases outside the gene matches: 11. The CDR3 nucleotides read TGCGCCAGCAGCCAAGATGTACAGGGGGCTCTTAGGGACACTGAAGCTTTCTTT. This gives the protein CASSQDVQGALRDTEAFF.

This clonotype was seen many times. V gene TRBV7-9 combines with J gene TRBJ2-5; tentative D call: TRBD2 (5 bases). The CDR3 has 15 residues. From germline, CDR1 is SEHNR and CDR2 FQNEAQ (reference sequence). Trimming took 1 base from V and 1 from J, leaving 10 bases between them. CDR3 coding DNA: TGTGCCAGCAGCTTAGGCCCGGACTCCCAAGAGACCCAGTACTTC. It specifies CASSLGPDSQETQYF.

This clonotype was detected a few times. This chain joins TRBV10-3 and TRBJ2-7; TRBD1 or TRBD2 may be the D gene (5 bases each). The CDR3 loop spans 17 amino acids. Germline-derived CDR1 and CDR2 are ENHRY and SYGVKD. V lost 4 bases, J lost 3 bases, and 22 bases lay in between. CDR3 sequence (DNA): TGTGCCATCAGTGGAGTCGGATTGGGACGGACGGTCTACGAGCAGTACTTC. Protein product: CAISGVGLGRTVYEQYF.

The chain is built from TRBV12-3 or TRBV12-4 and TRBJ1-1; D is undetermined. The length of the CDR3 is 16 residues. Trimming removed 7 bases from V and 1 base from J, with 19 bases in between. The CDR3 reads CASISYQRGRNTEAFF. The CDR3, as DNA: TGTGCCAGCATTTCCTACCAACGTGGAAGGAACACTGAAGCTTTCTTT.

This chain uses TRBV6-1 with TRBJ1-1, with a tentative D call TRBD1 (5 bases). V lost 3 bases, J lost 2 bases, and 13 bases lay in between. The length of the CDR3 is 15 residues. Germline CDR1 MNHNS, CDR2 SASEGT. The CDR3 nucleotides are TGTGCCAGCAGTGATGCGACAGCGGGAAACACTGAAGCTTTCTTT. Amino acid sequence: CASSDATAGNTEAFF.

This clonotype was seen only a few times. The chain is built from TRBV2 and TRBJ1-5; TRBD1 matches 10 bases. J gave up 2 bases and V 5 bases, and 6 bases lay outside the gene matches. Germline loops: CDR1 SNHLY, CDR2 FYNNEI. CDR3 size: 16 residues. In DNA, the CDR3 is TGTGCCAGCAGTCCGACAGGGGGCTTGGGCAATCAGCCCCAGCATTTT. Translated: CASSPTGGLGNQPQHF.

This clonotype came up a few times. The chain carries TRBV6-6 and TRBJ1-2, with TRBD1 matching 7 bases. The germline CDR1 and CDR2 sequences are MNHNY and SVGAGI (reference sequence). Trimming removed 5 bases from V and 6 bases from J; junction bases left unmatched: 12. There are 15 residues in the CDR3. The CDR3 sequence is CASSLFGTDDNGYTF. The CDR3 DNA reads as TGTGCCAGCAGTCTGTTCGGGACAGATGACAATGGCTACACCTTC.

This rearrangement joins TRBV3-1 to TRBJ1-3; possible D gene TRBD1, 5 bases. This CDR3 is 14 amino acids long. CDR1 LGHDT and CDR2 YNNKEL come from the germline V gene (reference sequence). Trimming stripped 4 bases from V and 2 bases from J, with 9 bases between. CDR3 bases: TGTGCCAGCAGCCGACAAGGGGCTGGAAACACCATATATTTT. Translated: CASSRQGAGNTIYF.

Only a few counts were recorded for this clonotype. The chain is built from TRBV6-2 or TRBV6-3 and TRBJ1-6, with a tentative D call TRBD1 (5 bases). The CDR3 has 14 amino acids. Germline V lookup: CDR1 MNHEY, CDR2 SVGEGT. Trimming stripped 7 bases from V and 5 bases from J, with 12 bases between. The CDR3 nucleotides are TGTGCCAGCAAGGGGCAGGTTAATAATTCACCCCTCCACTTT. It encodes CASKGQVNNSPLHF.

This clonotype was seen only a few times. The V call is TRBV6-2 or TRBV6-3, the J call TRBJ1-2; D ambiguous. The ends were cut back, 5 bases at V and 4 bases at J, with 14 bases in the middle. Germline V CDR1 and CDR2: MNHEY, SVGEGT. CDR3 size: 14 residues. CDR3 nucleotides: TGTGCCAGCAGTCGCGGCTGGGCTACCTATGGCTACACCTTC. This gives the protein CASSRGWATYGYTF.

J is TRBJ2-7 and V is TRBV29-1, with TRBD1 as a possible D gene (5 bases). In germline, CDR1 is SQVTM, CDR2 ANQGSEA. The V end lost 7 bases, the J end lost 4 bases, and 14 bases lay between the germline ends. The CDR3 consists of 12 residues. The CDR3, as DNA: TGCAGCGGGTACGACAGCTTTTACGAGCAGTACTTC. Translated, it gives CSGYDSFYEQYF.